This paragraph covers one T cell receptor (beta chain) sequence. Its antigen is not known. No glioblastoma patient carried an isocitrate dehydrogenase mutation. These data are taken from a study of glioma-infiltrating T cells after dendritic cell vaccination. The overall study: Autologous tumor lysate-pulsed dendritic cell vaccination was given between the early 2000s and the early 2010s. Notes on the study in general: No direct clonality-survival link was found; a diverse polyclonal response may matter.

The primer mix had 60 V beta and 13 J beta primers. Only in-frame clones appear in the TCRdb table, and some are missing; sequencing was by immunoSEQ multiplex PCR. The sample lists over 90,000 clones, more than 75% seen once, with about 2.9% in the top ten. The source material was blood, sampled before dendritic cell vaccination. The clonotype comes from a human donor with glioblastoma.

The chain's CDR3 is CASSWTGRDYGYTF. For the CDR3, the DNA is TGTGCCAGCAGCTGGACAGGGAGGGACTATGGCTACACCTTC. The chain combines TRBV6-6 with TRBJ1-2, with TRBD1 matching over 8 bases. This CDR3 has 14 residues. Germline V gene sequence: CDR1 MNHNY, CDR2 SVGAGI (reference sequence). Trimming took 6 bases from V and 3 from J; bases not matched to a gene: 6.